Listed here is a single T cell receptor (beta chain). Its antigen is undetermined. The data belong to a study of shared clonotypes between healthy human individuals. Only CD45RO-negative cells positively selected for CCR7 counted as naive CD8 cells, so terminally differentiated effector memory CD45RA+ cells were excluded. Whole-study findings and limits: Non-shared clonotypes showed lower generation probabilities than clonotypes common to all four donors. Naive subsets generally exceeded memory subsets in estimated richness.

The sorted-subset replicate PCRs were given 150 to 200 ng DNA, which is tens of thousands of T cell genomes. The protocol was immunoSEQ multiplex PCR, while the TCRdb copy is restricted to in-frame clones and leaves out a portion. Altogether 1.5 million to 2.5 million clones are present, about 95% being singletons, with the ten largest covering 1.2%. Trimming shortened V by 3 bases and J by 3 bases, and 15 bases separated the two germline ends. There are 15 residues in the CDR3. Germline lookup yields CDR1 SGDLS and CDR2 YYNGEE. The chain is built from TRBV9 and TRBJ1-1; D possibly corresponds to TRBD1 (6 bases). This TCR derives from a man between 18 and 35 years old in good health. Specimen: naive CD8+ T cells sorted from blood. The CDR3 nucleotides are TGTGCCAGCAGCGGAGAGGACAGAGGGGACACTGAAGCTTTCTTT. Its translation: CASSGEDRGDTEAFF.